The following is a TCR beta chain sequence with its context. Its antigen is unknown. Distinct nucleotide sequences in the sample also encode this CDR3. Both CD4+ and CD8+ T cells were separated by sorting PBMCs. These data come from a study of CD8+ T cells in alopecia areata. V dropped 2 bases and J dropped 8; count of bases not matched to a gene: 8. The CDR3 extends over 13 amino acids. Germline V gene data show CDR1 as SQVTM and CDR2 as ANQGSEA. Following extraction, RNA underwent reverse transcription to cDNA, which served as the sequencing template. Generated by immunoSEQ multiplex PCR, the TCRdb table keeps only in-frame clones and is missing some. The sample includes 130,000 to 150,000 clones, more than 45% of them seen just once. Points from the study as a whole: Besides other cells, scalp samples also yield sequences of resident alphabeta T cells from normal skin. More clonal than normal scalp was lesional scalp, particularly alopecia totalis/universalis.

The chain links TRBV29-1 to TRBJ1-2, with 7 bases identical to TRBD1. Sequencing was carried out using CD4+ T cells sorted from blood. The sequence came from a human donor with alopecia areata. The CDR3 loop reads CSVERQGEGGYTF. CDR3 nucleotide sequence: TGCAGCGTTGAACGGCAGGGGGAAGGAGGCTACACCTTC. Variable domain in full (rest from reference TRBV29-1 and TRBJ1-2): SAVISQKPSRDICQRGTSLTIQCQVDSQVTMMFWYRQQPGQSLTLIATANQGSEATYESGFVIDKFPISRPNLTFSTLTVSNMSPEDSSIYLCSVERQGEGGYTFGSGTRLTVV.